The clone carrying this T cell receptor beta chain was seen a few times. Antigen unknown. The entry originates in a study of T cells in Graves' hyperthyroidism and ophthalmopathy. Study-level points and caveats: The majority of expanded thyroid clonotypes above 0.001 also appeared in blood.

Amplification yielded TCR beta CDR3 regions, with RNA transcripts as the source. A set of HTBI primers served as the primers for a first-round RT-PCR of the TCR CDR3. MiXCR, run by TCRdb on the multiplex PCR reads, gives a single entry per CDR3 protein. The sample has more than 300,000 distinct CDR3 sequences; roughly 13% are singletons. Germline V CDR1 and CDR2: SGHKS, YYEKEE (reference sequence). V lost 4 bases, J lost 0 bases, and 12 bases lay in between. CDR3 length equals 15 residues. For Graves' hyperthyroidism to be stable, ophthalmopathy could not progress within 18 months. Aged 18 to 65, the patients had hyperthyroidism that was newly diagnosed and had lasted under 2 months.

The chain joins TRBV5-5 to TRBJ2-3, with D possibly TRBD1 on 5 matching bases. The clonotype originates from a young woman with Graves' hyperthyroidism. Sequencing input: blood. CDR3 DNA sequence: TGTGCCAGCAGCCCTACAGGCGTTAGCACAGATACGCAGTATTTT. Translation: CASSPTGVSTDTQYF.